The next 18 T cell receptor beta chains were all read from a single sample in a study of cytomegalovirus exposure and HLA in healthy donors. TCRdb's copy holds only in-frame clones and misses some; the assay was immunoSEQ multiplex PCR. Among 250,000 to 400,000 clones listed, around 90% were seen once. The sample was PBMCs. The receptors stem from a man aged 25 to 40 in good health and CMV-seronegative.

The chain uses TRBV2 and TRBJ2-7; tentative D call: TRBD2 (6 bases). The CDR3 contains 12 residues. Trimming shortened V by 7 bases and J by 3 bases, and 10 bases separated the two germline ends. Germline CDR1 SNHLY, CDR2 FYNNEI. The CDR3 spells CASTRTNYEQYF. The CDR3 coding sequence is TGTGCCAGCACCCGGACTAACTACGAGCAGTACTTC.

CDR3 in DNA: TGTGCCACGCAGGGGACAGCACCCTCTGGGGCCAACGTCCTGACTTTC. Encoded protein: CATQGTAPSGANVLTF. The chain recombines TRBV2 with TRBJ2-6, with 7 bases matching TRBD1. From germline, CDR1 is SNHLY and CDR2 FYNNEI. The CDR3 is 16 amino acids. With 10 bases clipped from V and 0 bases from J, the junction kept 9 bases outside the gene matches. The full variable domain, completed using reference TRBV2 and TRBJ2-6, is EPEVTQTPSHQVTQMGQEVILRCVPISNHLYFYWYRQILGQKVEFLVSFYNNEISEKSEIFDDQFSVERPDGSNFTLKIRSTKLEDSAMYFCATQGTAPSGANVLTFGAGSRLTVL.

J is TRBJ1-2 and V is TRBV30; a weak D match, TRBD1 (6 bases). The CDR3 totals 12 residues. The germline CDR1 and CDR2 sequences are GTSNPN and SVGIG (reference sequence). Between the trimmed V and J ends, which lost 5 bases and 4 bases, there was a span of 11 bases. The CDR3 is CAWDFRGYGYTF. DNA of the CDR3: TGTGCCTGGGACTTCAGGGGCTATGGCTACACCTTC.

The table lists this clone with a few counts. This sequence joins TRBV7-8 and TRBJ1-2; a weak D match, TRBD1 (5 bases). This CDR3 spans 17 amino acids. Germline-derived CDR1 and CDR2 are SGHVS and FQNEAQ. Trimming left V 5 bases short and J 0 bases short, with 19 bases between. The CDR3 bases are TGTGCCAGCAGCCACGTTCGTTCGCCGACAGCTAACTATGGCTACACCTTC. Its protein product is CASSHVRSPTANYGYTF.

The rearrangement uses TRBV7-2 and TRBJ2-7, with D hard to call. The germline V and J ends were trimmed by 3 bases and 3 bases, with 3 bases remaining between them. Germline CDR1 SGHTA, CDR2 FQGNSA. This CDR3 has 11 residues. CDR3: CASSLYYEQYF. Here the CDR3 DNA reads TGTGCCAGCAGCTTGTACTACGAGCAGTACTTC.

V gene TRBV12-5 combines with J gene TRBJ2-4, with 7 bases lining up with TRBD1. V gave up 6 bases and J gave up 2 bases; unmatched junction bases: 4. Germline CDR1 reads LGHNT; CDR2 reads FRNRAP. This CDR3 comprises 14 residues. CDR3 sequence: CASGDRPSKNIQYF. The DNA of the CDR3 is TGTGCTAGTGGGGACAGGCCCTCCAAAAACATTCAGTACTTC.

The chain links TRBV25-1 to TRBJ2-2, with D unclear. The CDR3 length is 14 residues. V was clipped by 1 base and J by 6 bases, with 9 bases between them. Germline lookup yields CDR1 MGHDK and CDR2 SYGVNS. The CDR3 is CASSELGNPGELFF. The CDR3 nucleotides are TGTGCCAGCAGTGAATTGGGCAACCCCGGGGAGCTGTTTTTT.

This clone came up once. The chain carries TRBV7-2 and TRBJ2-3, with D hard to call. This CDR3 has 10 residues. Germline V gene sequence: CDR1 SGHTA, CDR2 FQGNSA. Deletions cut 10 bases from V and 7 bases from J, with 9 bases between. CDR3 in DNA: TGTGCCATCCAATCAAATACGCAGTATTTT. Its translation is CAIQSNTQYF.

This chain connects TRBV7-9 to TRBJ2-2; 10 bases fit TRBD1. V lost 1 base to trimming and J lost 5 bases; unmatched junction nucleotides: 4. CDR1 and CDR2 (germline): SEHNR, FQNEAQ (reference sequence). This CDR3 region has 16 residues. The CDR3 reads CASSLGQGALTGELFF. The CDR3 bases are TGTGCCAGCAGCTTAGGACAGGGGGCACTAACCGGGGAGCTGTTTTTT.

The chain has TRBV7-6 and TRBJ1-6, with 8 bases that match TRBD1. With 3 bases clipped from V and 6 bases from J, the junction kept 4 bases outside the gene matches. The length of the CDR3 is 15 residues. From germline, CDR1 is SGHVS and CDR2 FNYEAQ. This CDR3 reads CASSFTDRANSPLHF. The CDR3 bases are TGTGCCAGCAGCTTTACGGACAGGGCTAATTCACCCCTCCACTTT.

This chain uses TRBV5-1 with TRBJ2-2; 7 bases align to TRBD2. From germline, CDR1 is SGHRS and CDR2 YFSETQ. This CDR3 is 16 amino acids long. Trimming at V came to 0 bases and at J to 5 bases, leaving 7 bases not matched to a gene. The CDR3 coding sequence is TGCGCCAGCAGCTTGGCCGGTGGGAGGGAGACCGGGGAGCTGTTTTTT. It is translated as CASSLAGGRETGELFF. Full variable domain (missing parts from reference TRBV5-1 and TRBJ2-2): KAGVTQTPRYLIKTRGQQVTLSCSPISGHRSVSWYQQTPGQGLQFLFEYFSETQRNKGNFPGRFSGRQFSNSRSEMNVSTLELGDSALYLCASSLAGGRETGELFFGEGSRLTVL.

V and J are TRBV18 and TRBJ1-6; possibly TRBD1 for D (6 bases). Trimming cost V 2 bases and J 4 bases, with 18 bases left between them. This CDR3 is 18 amino acids long. Germline values: CDR1 KGHSH, CDR2 LQKENI. The CDR3 nucleotides are TGTGCCAGCTCACCAGCCCAGGGGCAGGGATTGTATAATTCACCCCTCCACTTT. Encoded protein: CASSPAQGQGLYNSPLHF.

This clone was recorded only once. This chain connects TRBV6-5 to TRBJ1-2, with unresolved D. V lost 11 bases to trimming and J lost 5 bases, with 15 bases between them. CDR1 MNHEY and CDR2 SVGAGI come from the germline V gene. The CDR3 sequence is 12 residues long. In DNA, the CDR3 is TGTGCCTGCCTTTTATGGACTTATGGCTACACCTTC. It codes for CACLLWTYGYTF.

This clone appeared a few times. The chain couples TRBV30 to TRBJ1-3, with D unresolved. V dropped 2 bases and J dropped 0 bases, with 2 bases sitting between them. Germline lookup yields CDR1 GTSNPN and CDR2 SVGIG (reference sequence). The CDR3 sequence is 12 residues long. CDR3 nucleotide sequence: TGTGCCTGGAGTTACTCTGGAAACACCATATATTTT. This encodes CAWSYSGNTIYF.

The chain combines TRBV11-2 with TRBJ1-2; D may be TRBD1 (5 bases). Germline assignment: CDR1 SGHAT and CDR2 FQNNGV. The ends were cut back, 1 base at V and 6 bases at J, with 15 bases in the middle. This CDR3 comprises 15 residues. This CDR3 reads CASSLAAGTSDGYTF. The CDR3 region has the DNA TGTGCCAGCAGCTTAGCAGCCGGGACTTCGGATGGCTACACCTTC. The full variable domain, completed using reference TRBV11-2 and TRBJ1-2, is EAGVAQSPRYKIIEKRQSVAFWCNPISGHATLYWYQQILGQGPKLLIQFQNNGVVDDSQLPKDRFSAERLKGVDSTLKIQPAKLEDSAVYLCASSLAAGTSDGYTFGSGTRLTVV.

The chain is built from TRBV7-8 and TRBJ2-3, with 12 bases identical to TRBD2. Germline lookup yields CDR1 SGHVS and CDR2 FQNEAQ. CDR3 length: 16 amino acids. The ends lost 3 bases at V and 0 bases at J; junction bases unmatched: 1. Here the CDR3 DNA reads TGTGCCAGCAGCTTCCTAGCGGGGGGGAGCACAGATACGCAGTATTTT. It codes for CASSFLAGGSTDTQYF.

The CDR3 is CASSQASGGIPSYNEQFF. The CDR3 DNA sequence: TGCGCCAGCAGCCAAGCTAGCGGGGGGATCCCCTCCTACAATGAGCAGTTCTTC. The chain links TRBV4-3 to TRBJ2-1, with 11 bases lining up with TRBD2. V shed 1 base, J shed 0 bases, and the junction held 5 bases outside the gene matches. This CDR3 is built from 18 residues. In germline, CDR1 is LGHNA, CDR2 YSLEER.

The chain is built from TRBV10-3 and TRBJ1-2; D remains ambiguous. The germline V gene has CDR1 ENHRY and CDR2 SYGVKD. Trimming cost V 3 bases and J 4 bases, with 15 bases left between them. This CDR3 comprises 15 residues. Written as DNA, the CDR3 is TGTGCCATCAGTGACCAACTCTTTCCTAGCTATGGCTACACCTTC. This encodes CAISDQLFPSYGYTF.